The rows below give T cell receptor beta chains drawn from one sample of a study of T cell repertoires in cytomegalovirus infection. A single record per CDR3 protein comes from TCRdb applying MiXCR to the reads. Of roughly 280,000 distinct CDR3 sequences listed, around 15% were seen once; the top ten hold roughly 9.7%. The sequenced sample was PBMCs. These receptors all stem from a human donor in good health (CMV status not recorded). Some clones in this sample may be carry-over from other donors' samples. Both conserved end residues are part of each CDR3. D genes are given only for firm matches. Size values are once, few and many counts, or a class for expanded clones, and some rows have none.

TGTGCCAGCAGTTTCGGACAGGGCAGTTTCTATGGCTACACCTTC | CASSFGQGSFYGYTF | TRBJ1-2 | TRBD1 | few | TRBV12-3/TRBV12-4 | 15
TGTGCCAGCAAGGGATCCAGGACAGGGGGTGGGGGCTCCACTGAAGCTTTCTTT | CASKGSRTGGGGSTEAFF | TRBJ1-1 | TRBD1 | few | TRBV12-3/TRBV12-4 | 18
TGTGCCAGCAGTTTAGGAGTGGGGCGACAAGAGACCCAGTACTTC | CASSLGVGRQETQYF | TRBJ2-5 | . | many | TRBV12-3/TRBV12-4 | 15
TGCAGTGCTAGAGATGTGCTAGCGGGATTCTCCTACGAGCAGTACTTC | CSARDVLAGFSYEQYF | TRBJ2-7 | TRBD2 | once | TRBV20-1 | 16
TGCGCCAGCAGCCGCGAACTAGCGGGGGCGTTAAGCTCCTACAATGAGCAGTTCTTC | CASSRELAGALSSYNEQFF | TRBJ2-1 | TRBD2 | few | TRBV4-3 | 19
TGTGCCAGCAGCGTAGCTAAGGGGCCCTCGGGAAATTCACCCCTCCACTTT | CASSVAKGPSGNSPLHF | TRBJ1-6 | . | few | TRBV9 | 17
TGTGCCAGCACCTTAGGGGAGGACACTGAAGCTTTCTTT | CASTLGEDTEAFF | TRBJ1-1 | . | . | TRBV7-9 | 13
TGCAGTGCTATCCGGGTCTATAGCAATCAGCCCCAGCATTTT | CSAIRVYSNQPQHF | TRBJ1-5 | . | many | TRBV20-1 | 14
TGCAGTGCTTCAGGAGCGGGAGTGTCCGGGGAGCTGTTTTTT | CSASGAGVSGELFF | TRBJ2-2 | TRBD2 | . | TRBV20-1 | 14
TGCGCCAGCAGCTCAGACAGCCTCTATGGCTACACCTTC | CASSSDSLYGYTF | TRBJ1-2 | . | many | TRBV4-1 | 13
TGTGCCAGCAGCCCCGGGGGCAGCACAGATACGCAGTATTTT | CASSPGGSTDTQYF | TRBJ2-3 | . | many | TRBV7-8 | 14
TGTGCCAGCAGGCTGACAGGGGGAGGTAATACTGAAGCTTTCTTT | CASRLTGGGNTEAFF | TRBJ1-1 | TRBD1 | many | TRBV7-2 | 15
TGTGCCAGCAGCTTAACACAGAATTCACCCCTCCACTTT | CASSLTQNSPLHF | TRBJ1-6 | . | few | TRBV7-3 | 13
TGCAGTGTCCTTAGACGAGCCAAAAACATTCAGTACTTC | CSVLRRAKNIQYF | TRBJ2-4 | . | . | TRBV20-1 | 13
TGTGCCAGCAGCCTCGCCACAGCAGCTGAGCAGTTCTTC | CASSLATAAEQFF | TRBJ2-1 | . | many | TRBV7-2 | 13
TGCAGTGCTAGGGTGGTCCCCAATAGCGGAGTCTACAATGAGCAGTTCTTC | CSARVVPNSGVYNEQFF | TRBJ2-1 | . | . | TRBV20-1 | 17
TGTGCCAGCAGTGAACCCGGGACGATGGAACACTATGGCTACACCTTC | CASSEPGTMEHYGYTF | TRBJ1-2 | . | few | TRBV7-9 | 16
TGTGCCAGCTCACCCGACCGCCCCACAGATACGCAGTATTTT | CASSPDRPTDTQYF | TRBJ2-3 | . | few | TRBV18 | 14
TGTGCCAGCAGCCTACTTCATGCCGGGACCGGGGAGCTGTTTTTT | CASSLLHAGTGELFF | TRBJ2-2 | . | many | TRBV7-2 | 15
TGCAGCGTTGAACTTCAATCCACTGAAGCTTTCTTT | CSVELQSTEAFF | TRBJ1-1 | . | . | TRBV29-1 | 12
TGCAGTGCTGTGACGGGACTCACTACTGAAGCTTTCTTT | CSAVTGLTTEAFF | TRBJ1-1 | . | . | TRBV20-1 | 13
TGTGCCACCAGTGATAGGACCCTTCGGGAGACCCAGTACTTC | CATSDRTLRETQYF | TRBJ2-5 | . | . | TRBV24-1 | 14